The 24 T cell receptor beta chains below all came from one sample that was sequenced in a study of read filtering for tumor transcriptome and immune sequencing. This library used about 360 ng RNA and molecular barcoded adaptors spanning alpha/delta and beta/gamma chains. TCRdb used MiXCR to reprocess the reads, holding one entry per CDR3 protein. This repertoire shows more than 55,000 distinct CDR3 sequences, 15% to 20% found once; its top ten account for roughly 10%. The sample comprised a population of CD138-negative cells sorted from bone marrow. Receptors were obtained from a donor at least 40 years old with multiple myeloma.

This clonotype was recorded many times. This chain joins TRBV14 and TRBJ2-7, with a tentative D call TRBD2 (6 bases). The CDR3 runs to 14 residues. The germline V gene has CDR1 SGHDN and CDR2 FVKESK. V was cut by 0 bases and J by 4 bases, with 10 bases left in between. The CDR3 here is CASSQDYGGYEQYF. CDR3 nucleotides: TGTGCCAGCAGCCAAGATTATGGAGGGTACGAGCAGTACTTC.

There are many counts of this clonotype. This rearrangement joins TRBV7-8 to TRBJ2-3; 9 bases map to TRBD2. Germline V gene sequence: CDR1 SGHVS, CDR2 FQNEAQ. The CDR3 extends over 16 amino acids. The V segment lost 1 base and the J segment 6 bases; nucleotides outside the gene matches: 8. The CDR3 is CASSLVGAGGSDTQYF. For the CDR3, the DNA is TGTGCCAGCAGCTTAGTCGGAGCGGGGGGTTCCGATACGCAGTATTTT.

This clonotype occurred a few times. The CDR3 is CASSHRGPSTEAFF. The CDR3 coding sequence is TGTGCCAGCAGCCACAGGGGGCCGAGCACTGAAGCTTTCTTT. The chain has TRBV5-6 and TRBJ1-1; the match to TRBD1 covers 9 bases. J gave up 4 bases and V 4 bases, and 5 bases lay outside the gene matches. In germline, CDR1 is SGHDT, CDR2 YYEEEE. The CDR3 loop spans 14 amino acids.

This clonotype has a count of ten or more. The chain has TRBV10-2 and TRBJ2-1; no clear D gene. Germline assignment: CDR1 WSHSY and CDR2 SAAADI. The V gene lost 11 bases and the J gene lost 0 bases, with 8 bases spanning the gap. This CDR3 comprises 12 residues. CDR3 protein: CAAYSSYNEQFF. CDR3 coding DNA: TGCGCCGCCTATAGCTCCTACAATGAGCAGTTCTTC.

This clonotype was observed a handful of times. This may come from a read error, since a much larger clone is one base off. The chain combines TRBV3-1 with TRBJ2-2; TRBD2 agrees at 10 bases. The germline V gene encodes CDR1 LGHDT and CDR2 YNNKEL (reference sequence). J was trimmed by 1 base and V by 8 bases; bases with no gene match: 7. The CDR3 extends over 16 amino acids. In DNA form, the CDR3 reads TGTGCCAGCGGACACCAGCGGGAGGGGAACACCGGGGAGCTGTTTTTT. Encoded protein: CASGHQREGNTGELFF. Based on the CDR3 plus reference TRBV3-1 and TRBJ2-2, the full variable domain is DTAVSQTPKYLVTQMGNDKSIKCEQNLGHDTMYWYKQDSKKFLKIMFSYNNKELIINETVPNRFSPKSPDKAHLNLHINSLELGDSAVYFCASGHQREGNTGELFFGEGSRLTVL.

At least ten counts were recorded for this clonotype. The chain combines TRBV11-2 with TRBJ2-1, with D tentatively TRBD1 (6 bases). V was trimmed by 5 bases and J by 8 bases, leaving 19 bases between them. Germline V gene lookup returns CDR1 SGHAT and CDR2 FQNNGV. The CDR3 is 15 amino acids. The CDR3 sequence: CASSLTGSISHEQFF. In DNA form, the CDR3 reads TGTGCCAGCAGCCTAACAGGGAGCATATCCCATGAGCAGTTCTTC. The full variable domain, its missing parts supplied by reference TRBV11-2 and TRBJ2-1, is EAGVAQSPRYKIIEKRQSVAFWCNPISGHATLYWYQQILGQGPKLLIQFQNNGVVDDSQLPKDRFSAERLKGVDSTLKIQPAKLEDSAVYLCASSLTGSISHEQFFGPGTRLTVL.

The count of this clonotype is one. This may come from a read error, since a much larger clone is one base off. The rearrangement uses TRBV11-2 and TRBJ1-2; tentatively, D is TRBD1 (6 bases). V lost 11 bases and J lost 5, with 15 bases in between. Per germline, CDR1 SGHAT and CDR2 FQNNGV. The CDR3 is 12 residues long. The CDR3 bases are TGTGCCGCATGTGACAGGAGATATGGCTACACCTTC. Encoded protein: CAACDRRYGYTF.

This clonotype was counted at least ten times. The chain is built from TRBV23-1 and TRBJ2-5, with D perhaps matching TRBD1 (6 bases). TRBV23-1 is given ORF status, its function remaining uncertain. Trimming left V 4 bases short and J 4 bases short, with 19 bases between. This CDR3 comprises 16 residues. The DNA for the CDR3 is TGCGCCAGCAGTCCCAGCCGGGACATTGGGGGAGAGACCCAGTACTTC. It is translated as CASSPSRDIGGETQYF.

This clonotype was counted only a few times. Possible read error: a much larger clone is one base away. Written as DNA, the CDR3 is TGCAGTGCTAAGACAGGGGGCGGAGACGATAATCAGCCCCAGCTTTTT. Its protein product is CSAKTGGGDDNQPQLF. The chain uses TRBV20-1 and TRBJ1-5; 10 bases are shared with TRBD1. The CDR3 is made up of 16 amino acids. CDR1 and CDR2 (germline): DFQATT, SNEGSKA (reference sequence).

The chain uses TRBV5-6 and TRBJ1-1; a possible D gene is TRBD1 (5 bases). Germline V gives CDR1 SGHDT, CDR2 YYEEEE. The CDR3 contains 15 residues. Trimming stripped 4 bases from V and 3 bases from J, with 16 bases between. CDR3 in amino acids: CASSSWGLLDTEAFF. In nucleotides, the CDR3 is TGTGCCAGCAGCAGTTGGGGGTTGCTGGACACTGAAGCTTTCTTT. Variable domain in full (rest from reference TRBV5-6 and TRBJ1-1): DAGVTQSPTHLIKTRGQQVTLRCSPKSGHDTVSWYQQALGQGPQFIFQYYEEEERQRGNFPDRFSGHQFPNYSSELNVNALLLGDSALYLCASSSWGLLDTEAFFGQGTRLTVV.

In its sample, this clonotype was seen many times. The chain is built from TRBV19 and TRBJ2-1; the D gene is possibly TRBD1 (6 bases). In germline, CDR1 is LNHDA, CDR2 SQIVND (reference sequence). The CDR3 length is 13 residues. Trimming pared 6 bases from V and 4 bases from J, leaving 10 bases between. DNA for the CDR3: TGTGCCAGTAGGGGCCAGGGGTACAATGAGCAGTTCTTC. Its translation: CASRGQGYNEQFF.

This clonotype was counted at least ten times. This rearrangement joins TRBV5-1 to TRBJ1-1; the D gene is possibly TRBD1 (5 bases). This CDR3 comprises 17 residues. The V end lost 0 bases, the J end lost 0 bases, and 15 bases lay between the germline ends. Germline V gene lookup returns CDR1 SGHRS and CDR2 YFSETQ. CDR3 amino acids: CASSLGTSVVMNTEAFF. The CDR3 DNA is TGCGCCAGCAGCTTGGGGACATCCGTGGTTATGAACACTGAAGCTTTCTTT. Together with reference TRBV5-1 and TRBJ1-1, the CDR3 gives the full variable domain: KAGVTQTPRYLIKTRGQQVTLSCSPISGHRSVSWYQQTPGQGLQFLFEYFSETQRNKGNFPGRFSGRQFSNSRSEMNVSTLELGDSALYLCASSLGTSVVMNTEAFFGQGTRLTVV.

Remarks on this clonotype: A read error may explain this, as a much larger clone is one base away. The CDR3 region has the DNA TGTGCCAGCAGCTTAGGAGTGAACACTGAAGCTTCCTTT. Translated, it gives CASSLGVNTEASF. The chain couples TRBV11-2 to TRBJ1-1; D ambiguous. In germline, CDR1 is SGHAT, CDR2 FQNNGV. The CDR3 totals 13 residues.

At least ten counts were recorded for this clonotype. V gene TRBV5-5 combines with J gene TRBJ1-2; D remains unclear. Germline CDR1 and CDR2: SGHKS and YYEKEE (reference sequence). The CDR3 is 13 amino acids. Trimming removed 2 bases from V and 2 bases from J, with 7 bases in between. The DNA of the CDR3 is TGTGCCAGCAGCTTAGCTGGGAACTATGGCTACACCTTC. Protein product: CASSLAGNYGYTF.

As to this clonotype: Just one base apart from a much larger clone, this may be a read error. J is TRBJ2-5 and V is TRBV5-6, with no clear D. Germline V gives CDR1 SGHDT, CDR2 YYEEEE. CDR3 size: 11 residues. Here the CDR3 reads CAGSSGAREYF. Written as DNA, the CDR3 is TGTGCCGGCAGCTCCGGAGCCCGGGAGTACTTC.

This clonotype was found many times. This chain connects TRBV20-1 to TRBJ2-7; tentatively, D is TRBD1 (6 bases). The CDR3 length is 12 residues. V lost 5 bases and J lost 4, with 12 bases in between. Per the germline V gene, CDR1 is DFQATT and CDR2 is SNEGSKA (reference sequence). The CDR3, as DNA: TGCAGTGCTCGAAACAGGGTTTACGAGCAGTACTTC. It codes for CSARNRVYEQYF.

This clonotype was counted at least ten times. V is TRBV20-1 and J is TRBJ2-7, with a possible D match to TRBD1 (8 bases). Trimming stripped 4 bases from V and 5 bases from J, with 21 bases between. The CDR3 has 15 amino acids. Germline V gene lookup returns CDR1 DFQATT and CDR2 SNEGSKA (reference sequence). The CDR3 is CSATFHRGGKNEQYF. The CDR3 DNA is TGCAGTGCTACGTTCCACAGGGGGGGTAAGAACGAGCAGTACTTC.

The chain uses TRBV19 and TRBJ1-5; weak D call: TRBD1 (5 bases). Germline CDR1 LNHDA, CDR2 SQIVND (reference sequence). V was pared by 7 bases and J by 4 bases, with 17 bases between. This CDR3 comprises 15 residues. This CDR3 is CASKSPGGQNQPQHF. In DNA, the CDR3 is TGTGCCAGTAAATCACCGGGGGGTCAAAATCAGCCCCAGCATTTT.

A word on this clonotype: A far larger clone is off by one base, so a read error is likely. Because it lacks the conserved phenylalanine or tryptophan at the end, this CDR3 is likely a read error. The V gene is TRBV6-2 or TRBV6-3, the J gene TRBJ2-7; no clear D. V gave up 5 bases and J gave up 3 bases, with 14 bases separating them. This CDR3 comprises 14 residues. The V gene's germline CDR1 is MNHEY and CDR2 SVGEGT. As DNA, the CDR3 is TGTGCCAGCAGTGATGTCCGTGTCCTCTACGAGCAGTACCTC. Translated, it gives CASSDVRVLYEQYL.

A remark on this clonotype: The conserved closing phenylalanine or tryptophan is absent in this CDR3, likely reflecting a read error. The chain recombines TRBV12-3 or TRBV12-4 with TRBJ2-7; 10 bases are a match to TRBD1. The CDR3 loop spans 15 amino acids. DNA for the CDR3: TGTGCGAGCAGGCTGGGACAGGGGCGTTCCTACGAGCAGTACTAC. This gives the protein CASRLGQGRSYEQYY.

There are many counts of this clonotype. V and J are TRBV15 and TRBJ2-3, with D perhaps TRBD2 (6 bases). V was clipped by 5 bases and J by 2 bases, with 17 bases between them. CDR3 length: 16 residues. The germline CDR1 and CDR2 sequences are LNHNV and YYDKDF (reference sequence). CDR3 bases: TGTGCCACCAGCGGCGGGACGAGGTGGTCCACAGATACGCAGTATTTT. Its protein is CATSGGTRWSTDTQYF. Together with reference TRBV15 and TRBJ2-3, the CDR3 gives the full variable domain: DAMVIQNPRYQVTQFGKPVTLSCSQTLNHNVMYWYQQKSSQAPKLLFHYYDKDFNNEADTPDNFQSRRPNTSFCFLDIRSPGLGDTAMYLCATSGGTRWSTDTQYFGPGTRLTVL.

This chain links TRBV19 with TRBJ2-1, with 10 bases lining up with TRBD2. Trimming at V came to 5 bases and at J to 6 bases, leaving 7 bases not matched to a gene. In germline, CDR1 is LNHDA, CDR2 SQIVND (reference sequence). This CDR3 region has 15 residues. The CDR3 loop reads CASSFLAGVSNEQFF. The CDR3 DNA is TGTGCCAGTAGTTTTCTAGCGGGAGTGTCCAATGAGCAGTTCTTC. The whole variable domain, filled in from reference TRBV19 and TRBJ2-1, reads DGGITQSPKYLFRKEGQNVTLSCEQNLNHDAMYWYRQDPGQGLRLIYYSQIVNDFQKGDIAEGYSVSREKKESFPLTVTSAQKNPTAFYLCASSFLAGVSNEQFFGPGTRLTVL.

This clonotype was counted many times. The V and J genes are TRBV7-2 and TRBJ2-3; TRBD1 matches 9 bases. Germline V gene sequence: CDR1 SGHTA, CDR2 FQGNSA. There are 13 residues in the CDR3. After removal of 4 bases from V and 4 bases from J, the junction contained 0 bases not matched to a gene. For the CDR3, the DNA is TGTGCCAGCAGCTGGACAGGGGCAGATACGCAGTATTTT. This codes for CASSWTGADTQYF.

This clonotype was counted ten times or more. The gene calls are TRBV6-6 and TRBJ2-3; D may correspond to TRBD1 or TRBD2 (5 bases each). V was trimmed by 8 bases and J by 0 bases, leaving 15 bases between them. CDR3 length: 15 residues. The germline V gene encodes CDR1 MNHNY and CDR2 SVGAGI (reference sequence). CDR3 residues: CASRGAGLSTDTQYF. CDR3 bases: TGTGCCAGCCGAGGGGCAGGCCTTAGCACAGATACGCAGTATTTT.